This TCR beta chain stems from a study of T cell responses to AZD1222 COVID-19 vaccine (dated by TCRdb to about 2021). At the level of the whole study: AZD1222 recipients with second doses at about 4 weeks or about 12 weeks were pooled, because spike-specific TCR depth and breadth did not differ between schedules. A total of about 240 trial participants underwent TCR sequencing, of whom some 210 received two doses of AZD1222 and about 26 received two doses of the MenACWY control vaccine. Trial participants were enrolled into age subgroups of 18-55, 56-69 and 70-plus years, which contained roughly 150, 30 and 60 TCR-sequenced participants, respectively.

Notes on this clone: Its antigen is still unknown. The input lacks base qualities; no much larger clone sits a single base away.

Explained via the paper, the time point label denotes: baseline before first vaccination. Vaccinee samples came from UK trials COV001 and COV002, including a single-blind randomized controlled phase 2/3 trial of AZD1222 (ChAdOx1 nCoV-19) in healthy adults. Trial participant PBMC samples were collected at day 0 and day 28 after the second dose for TCRbeta chain sequencing. Overall study outcomes, separate from this receptor: The 56-69-year group was small, and its depth increase did not reach significance, likely because of low power. Conclusions about previously exposed vaccinees are limited because only five or six AZD1222 recipients were SARS-CoV-2 seropositive at baseline. CD4 TCRs associated with the vaccine covered the entire spike protein, and the dominant responses were in regions 160-218 and 743-854. Reportedly, almost half of the unique spike-specific TCRs recognized epitopes lying outside the regions that are mutated in the B.1.351 and B.1.1.7 variants. Participants were mostly white British and included more females than males, and it was suggested by the authors that clonal diversity may have been underestimated. Because no day 14 peak-response samples were available, repertoires were characterized only after the peak T cell response. After two AZD1222 doses, both the breadth and the depth of spike-specific TCRs were significantly higher than at day 0 and than in MenACWY recipients.

The CDR3 regions of human TCRbeta chains were analyzed by immunosequencing. In the source study's methods: TCRs in the repertoires were compared against a reference library of SARS-CoV-2-specific TCRs that had been generated with the MIRA antigen-specificity platform. Breadth was defined as the fraction of unique TCRs that were SARS-CoV-2-associated. Depth was defined as the fraction of total T cells that were SARS-CoV-2-associated. Each spike-specific TCR was assigned to its reactive spike region and to a CD4 or CD8 class using the MIRA data. Log10-transformed breadth and depth values were compared by one-way ANOVA with Sidak's multiple comparisons tests. In TCRdb, the immuneACCESS table is reduced to in-frame sequences with V and J assigned. These tables do not hold every clone; where another copy was compared, an unresolved V gene accounts for under half, and the others remain unexplained. V, J and clone size are those of that table, while D and trimming were read from the DNA. Recorded for this sample are about 130,000 clones; 70% to 90% of them occurred a single time. Together, the top ten hold 1.5% to 1.7% of the sample.

The specimen was peripheral blood, collected on day 0 of AZD1222 vaccination. This clonotype originated in an adult in good health.

CDR3 loop: CASSVRGGSFFPGELFF. The DNA is TGTGCCAGCAGCGTTAGAGGCGGGAGTTTCTTCCCCGGGGAGCTGTTTTTT. The rearrangement combines TRBV9 with TRBJ2-2; 7 central nucleotides agree with TRBD2. After removal of 2 bases from V and 6 bases from J, the junction retains 13 bases not matched to a gene. The CDR3 runs 17 amino acids, cysteine and phenylalanine included. Just CDR3 DNA is preserved here, 51 bases in frame from base 1. Looking up the germline V gene yields CDR1 SGDLS and CDR2 YYNGEE. With all but the CDR3 taken from the reference TRBV9 and TRBJ2-2 genes, the full variable domain is: DSGVTQTPKHLITATGQRVTLRCSPRSGDLSVYWYQQSLDQGLQFLIQYYNGEERAKGNILERFSAQQFPDLHSELNLSSLELGDSALYFCASSVRGGSFFPGELFFGEGSRLTVL.